The source of this T cell receptor beta chain is a study of PD-L1 blockade in urothelial cancer. Turning to the study itself: Blood was evaluated 3 weeks (second dose) and 6 weeks after therapy began.

Time point here: peripheral blood 6 weeks after treatment start. TCRdb's copy holds only in-frame clones and misses some; the assay was immunoSEQ multiplex PCR. This table has 53,000 or so clones, more than 75% appearing once. The CDR3 loop spans 15 amino acids. Germline loops: CDR1 LNHDA, CDR2 SQIVND (reference sequence). The V end lost 7 bases, the J end lost 8 bases, and 20 bases lay between the germline ends. This material consisted of PBMCs, taken around atezolizumab (anti-PD-L1) treatment. The sequence came from a man in his sixties with urothelial cancer. The chain carries TRBV19 and TRBJ1-4; tentative D call: TRBD1 (6 bases). This chain's CDR3 is CASNLSGGGGEKLFF. The CDR3 DNA sequence: TGTGCCAGTAACCTATCGGGGGGCGGCGGCGAAAAACTGTTTTTT.